This T cell receptor beta chain originates from a study of cytomegalovirus exposure and HLA in healthy donors. Study information: Early on, a data release was issued that held approximately 78 million unique TCRs from HLA-typed donors. Study-wide results and caveats: Looking again later, the authors saw that most CMV-associated TCR beta chains seemed HLA-restricted. The availability of immune exposure information extended only to CMV serostatus.

CDR1 and CDR2 from the germline V gene are MNHEY and SVGAGI. Trimming took 4 bases from V and 4 from J; bases not matched to a gene: 4. The CDR3 spans 14 residues. As for this clone: No antigen is known for it.

PCR used 60 Vbeta primers and 13 Jbeta primers. TCRdb's table, derived via immunoSEQ multiplex PCR, lists solely in-frame clones and lacks some. The sample carries some 150,000 clones, over 75% recorded once. Sample: PBMCs. This rearrangement joins TRBV6-5 to TRBJ1-3; 7 bases line up with TRBD1. The sequence was collected from a young man in good health and CMV-seropositive. The CDR3 sequence: CASSSGTDGNTIYF. Written as DNA, the CDR3 is TGTGCCAGCAGTTCCGGGACAGACGGAAACACCATATATTTT.